These 23 T cell receptor beta chains were sequenced from one sample in a study of blood T cell repertoires in COVID-19. This table comes from immunoSEQ multiplex PCR, and its TCRdb copy is limited to in-frame clones, with some not included. The sample yields about 330,000 clones, roughly 87% seen once. The sample taken for sequencing was PBMCs or T cells enriched from blood (not recorded which). The receptors derive from a woman aged 25 to 39 who had recovered from COVID-19.

The chain carries TRBV13 and TRBJ1-3; 8 bases fit TRBD1. This CDR3 region has 16 residues. The V gene's germline CDR1 is PRHDT and CDR2 FYEKMQ (reference sequence). V lost 0 bases and J lost 4; bases outside the gene matches: 5. The CDR3 reads CASSLGDRARGNTIYF. The CDR3 nucleotides are TGTGCCAGCAGCTTAGGGGACAGGGCGAGGGGAAACACCATATATTTT.

V usage is TRBV18 and J usage is TRBJ1-2; 8 bases are shared with TRBD1. Germline CDR1 and CDR2: KGHSH and LQKENI. V was pared by 0 bases and J by 5 bases, with 5 bases of the junction left unmatched. CDR3 length: 15 amino acids. CDR3 nucleotides: TGTGCCAGCTCACCACCCGGACAGGGCACGTATGGCTACACCTTC. This gives the protein CASSPPGQGTYGYTF.

CDR3 DNA: TGTGCCAGCAGCTTGGGGGTTGATCAAAGGAGCACCTACAATGAGCAGTTCTTC. Protein sequence: CASSLGVDQRSTYNEQFF. This chain links TRBV5-4 with TRBJ2-1; the D is unclear. The CDR3 totals 18 residues. Trimming pared 0 bases from V and 2 bases from J, leaving 18 bases between. CDR1 is SGHNT, CDR2 YYREEE, per germline (reference sequence).

V usage is TRBV2 and J usage is TRBJ2-2, with a tentative D call TRBD2 (6 bases). The CDR3 contains 15 residues. V was clipped by 0 bases and J by 4 bases, with 9 bases between them. Germline-derived CDR1 and CDR2 are SNHLY and FYNNEI. As DNA, the CDR3 is TGTGCCAGCAGTGAAGCGCTGGGGGGCACCGGGGAGCTGTTTTTT. Protein product: CASSEALGGTGELFF. Filled out from reference TRBV2 and TRBJ2-2, the complete variable domain reads EPEVTQTPSHQVTQMGQEVILRCVPISNHLYFYWYRQILGQKVEFLVSFYNNEISEKSEIFDDQFSVERPDGSNFTLKIRSTKLEDSAMYFCASSEALGGTGELFFGEGSRLTVL.

The gene calls are TRBV10-3 and TRBJ1-5; 7 bases agree with TRBD1. Germline assignment: CDR1 ENHRY and CDR2 SYGVKD. V dropped 6 bases and J dropped 6; count of bases not matched to a gene: 23. This CDR3 is built from 19 residues. CDR3 protein: CAIRLSRGQDMPGGQPQHF. DNA for the CDR3: TGTGCCATCAGGTTGAGCCGAGGACAGGACATGCCAGGGGGTCAGCCCCAGCATTTT.

The rearrangement joins TRBV14 to TRBJ1-1; TRBD1 matches 7 bases. CDR3 size: 16 residues. V gave up 1 base and J gave up 0 bases; unmatched junction bases: 5. Per the germline V gene, CDR1 is SGHDN and CDR2 is FVKESK. DNA of the CDR3: TGTGCCAGCAGCCAAGCCAGGGGGACGATGAACACTGAAGCTTTCTTT. The encoded protein is CASSQARGTMNTEAFF.

The chain uses TRBV2 and TRBJ2-5; maybe TRBD2 (6 bases). This CDR3 contains 15 residues. In germline, CDR1 is SNHLY, CDR2 FYNNEI. V gave up 0 bases and J gave up 5 bases, with 13 bases separating them. The CDR3 here is CASSEAWGAGETQYF. The CDR3 nucleotides read TGTGCCAGCAGTGAAGCGTGGGGCGCGGGGGAGACCCAGTACTTC.

The chain couples TRBV7-2 to TRBJ1-2; TRBD1 matches 8 bases. V lost 7 bases and J lost 8; bases outside the gene matches: 12. Germline V gene sequence: CDR1 SGHTA, CDR2 FQGNSA. The CDR3 spans 14 residues. This chain's CDR3 is CASNTGTGFVGYTF. The CDR3 nucleotides read TGTGCCAGCAACACCGGGACAGGTTTCGTCGGCTACACCTTC.

This chain uses TRBV7-2 with TRBJ2-1; 11 bases are a match to TRBD1. The CDR3 is made up of 18 amino acids. In germline, CDR1 is SGHTA, CDR2 FQGNSA. Losses at the gene ends were 5 bases for V and 4 bases for J; bases not matched to a gene: 13. The CDR3 region has the DNA TGTGCCAGCAGCGCGGCCGGACAGGGGGCGATGGGGTACAATGAGCAGTTCTTC. This translates into CASSAAGQGAMGYNEQFF.

The chain couples TRBV28 to TRBJ1-1, with D uncertain. Germline values: CDR1 MDHEN, CDR2 SYDVKM. Trimming cost V 7 bases and J 3 bases, with 15 bases left between them. There are 14 residues in the CDR3. The CDR3, as DNA: TGTGCCAGCACCCCTTTTCGGGTGGACACTGAAGCTTTCTTT. Translation: CASTPFRVDTEAFF.

This chain joins TRBV10-1 and TRBJ1-6; no firm D call. This CDR3 has 16 amino acids. V shed 8 bases and J shed 0 bases, with 14 bases lying between them. Germline assignment: CDR1 WNHNN and CDR2 SYGVQD (reference sequence). CDR3 bases: TGCGCCAGCCCAACTCCGATGAGCTCCTATAATTCACCCCTCCACTTT. This gives the protein CASPTPMSSYNSPLHF.

The rearrangement uses TRBV5-1 and TRBJ1-6; 8 bases match TRBD1. Germline V gives CDR1 SGHRS, CDR2 YFSETQ. With V trimmed by 4 bases and J by 4 bases, 7 bases remained unmatched. The CDR3 is 16 residues long. The chain's CDR3 is CASSATGTGYNSPLHF. The CDR3 DNA is TGCGCCAGCAGCGCAACCGGGACAGGTTATAATTCACCCCTCCACTTT.

The rearrangement uses TRBV13 and TRBJ2-1; possibly TRBD1 for D (6 bases). Trimming cost V 4 bases and J 5 bases, with 15 bases left between them. Germline loops: CDR1 PRHDT, CDR2 FYEKMQ (reference sequence). CDR3 length equals 15 residues. CDR3 nucleotides: TGTGCCAGCAGCTCCGGAACAGGGCTCGACAATGAGCAGTTCTTC. Encoded protein: CASSSGTGLDNEQFF.

This rearrangement joins TRBV14 to TRBJ2-1, with 13 bases lining up with TRBD2. The CDR3 is 20 residues long. V lost 4 bases, J lost 0 bases, and 12 bases stayed unmatched. From germline, CDR1 is SGHDN and CDR2 FVKESK. CDR3 loop: CASSPRWTSGGFFSYNEQFF. The DNA for the CDR3 is TGTGCCAGCAGCCCGAGGTGGACTAGCGGGGGATTCTTCTCCTACAATGAGCAGTTCTTC.

This clone turned up a few times. This rearrangement joins TRBV15 to TRBJ2-3, with D maybe TRBD2 (7 bases). V was shortened by 1 base and J by 0 bases, with 14 bases between the two germline ends. Germline CDR1 and CDR2: LNHNV and YYDKDF (reference sequence). The length of the CDR3 is 17 residues. CDR3 nucleotides: TGTGCCACCAGCAGAGGAGGGGGGGACCATAGCACAGATACGCAGTATTTT. It codes for CATSRGGGDHSTDTQYF. Combining the CDR3 with reference TRBV15 and TRBJ2-3 gives the whole variable domain DAMVIQNPRYQVTQFGKPVTLSCSQTLNHNVMYWYQQKSSQAPKLLFHYYDKDFNNEADTPDNFQSRRPNTSFCFLDIRSPGLGDTAMYLCATSRGGGDHSTDTQYFGPGTRLTVL.

The V and J genes are TRBV29-1 and TRBJ1-2, with 8 bases fitting TRBD1. This CDR3 comprises 14 residues. The V gene's germline CDR1 is SQVTM and CDR2 ANQGSEA. V was clipped by 5 bases and J by 4 bases; unmatched bases: 9. CDR3 sequence: CSVTSRGRLYGYTF. The DNA for the CDR3 is TGCAGCGTTACTAGCAGGGGGCGGCTCTATGGCTACACCTTC.

This clone turned up a few times. The gene calls are TRBV10-3 and TRBJ1-5, with 7 bases lining up with TRBD1. CDR3 length: 12 residues. V was pared by 8 bases and J by 5 bases, with 3 bases of the junction left unmatched. Per germline, CDR1 ENHRY and CDR2 SYGVKD. CDR3: CAIRQGDQPQHF. CDR3 coding DNA: TGTGCCATCCGACAGGGAGATCAGCCCCAGCATTTT.

The rearrangement uses TRBV5-6 and TRBJ2-7; 7 bases match TRBD1. The CDR3 is 15 amino acids. Per germline, CDR1 SGHDT and CDR2 YYEEEE. J gave up 2 bases and V 4 bases, and 9 bases lay outside the gene matches. CDR3 region: CASSETGLGAYEQYF. CDR3 DNA sequence: TGTGCCAGCAGCGAGACAGGGTTGGGGGCCTACGAGCAGTACTTC.

The chain combines TRBV7-8 with TRBJ1-5; D is ambiguous. Germline V gives CDR1 SGHVS, CDR2 FQNEAQ. This CDR3 region has 14 residues. Trimming stripped 5 bases from V and 5 bases from J, with 13 bases between. CDR3 residues: CASSVGVRDQPQHF. Written as DNA, the CDR3 is TGTGCCAGCAGCGTGGGAGTTAGGGATCAGCCCCAGCATTTT.

This chain joins TRBV6-5 and TRBJ2-2; 11 bases agree with TRBD1. The CDR3 has 15 residues. The J segment lost 7 bases and the V segment lost 6 bases, leaving 7 bases of the junction unmatched. Germline V gene data show CDR1 as MNHEY and CDR2 as SVGAGI. CDR3 coding DNA: TGTGCCAGCAGAGCCGGACAGGGGGCAGTCGGGGAGCTGTTTTTT. Translated, it gives CASRAGQGAVGELFF.

The chain couples TRBV5-1 to TRBJ1-2, with TRBD1 matching over 7 bases. There are 14 residues in the CDR3. CDR1 and CDR2 from the germline V gene are SGHRS and YFSETQ. The J segment lost 0 bases and the V segment lost 2 bases, leaving 1 base of the junction unmatched. CDR3 amino acids: CASSFGQANYGYTF. The CDR3 DNA follows: TGCGCCAGCAGCTTTGGACAGGCTAACTATGGCTACACCTTC.

The rearrangement uses TRBV9 and TRBJ2-1; D is undetermined. The CDR3 is 15 residues long. V dropped 1 base and J dropped 0 bases, with 8 bases sitting between them. Germline CDR1 and CDR2: SGDLS and YYNGEE. The CDR3 sequence is CASSVTLSSYNEQFF. The CDR3 bases are TGTGCCAGCAGCGTAACCTTGAGCTCCTACAATGAGCAGTTCTTC.

This clone was observed a single time. The J gene is TRBJ1-4, the V gene TRBV30, with 10 positions matching TRBD1. Germline V gives CDR1 GTSNPN, CDR2 SVGIG (reference sequence). CDR3 length: 14 amino acids. The trim removed 1 base at V and 7 bases at J, leaving 3 bases unmatched. This CDR3 reads CAWSARTGGEKLFF. The CDR3 region has the DNA TGTGCCTGGAGTGCCCGGACAGGGGGTGAAAAACTGTTTTTT.